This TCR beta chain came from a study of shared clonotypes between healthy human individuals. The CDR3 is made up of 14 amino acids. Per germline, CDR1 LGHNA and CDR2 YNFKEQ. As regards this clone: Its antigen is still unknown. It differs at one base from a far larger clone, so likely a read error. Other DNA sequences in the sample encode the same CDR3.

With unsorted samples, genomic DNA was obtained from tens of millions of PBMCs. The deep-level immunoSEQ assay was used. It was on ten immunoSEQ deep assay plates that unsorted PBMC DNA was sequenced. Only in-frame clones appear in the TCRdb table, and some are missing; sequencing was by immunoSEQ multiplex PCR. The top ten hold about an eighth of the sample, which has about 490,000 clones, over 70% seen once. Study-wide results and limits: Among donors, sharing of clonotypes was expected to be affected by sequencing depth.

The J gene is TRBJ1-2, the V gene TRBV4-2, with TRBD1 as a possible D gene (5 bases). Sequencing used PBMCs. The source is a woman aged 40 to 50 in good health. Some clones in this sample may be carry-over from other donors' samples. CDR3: CASSREAGNYGYTF. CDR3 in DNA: TGTGCAAGCAGCAGGGAGGCGGGGAACTATGGCTACACCTTC.